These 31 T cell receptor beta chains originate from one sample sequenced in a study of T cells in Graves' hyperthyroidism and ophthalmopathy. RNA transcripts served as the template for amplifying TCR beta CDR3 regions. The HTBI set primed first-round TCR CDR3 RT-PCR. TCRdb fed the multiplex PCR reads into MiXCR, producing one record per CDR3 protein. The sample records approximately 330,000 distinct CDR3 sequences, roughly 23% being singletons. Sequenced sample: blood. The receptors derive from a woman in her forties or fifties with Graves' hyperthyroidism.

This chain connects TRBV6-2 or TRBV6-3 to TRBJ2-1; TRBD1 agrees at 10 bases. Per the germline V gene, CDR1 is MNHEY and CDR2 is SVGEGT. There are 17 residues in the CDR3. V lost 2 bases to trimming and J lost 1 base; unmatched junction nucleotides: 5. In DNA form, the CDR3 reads TGTGCCAGCAGTTACCCCCGGACAGGGGGTTCCTACAATGAGCAGTTCTTC. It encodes CASSYPRTGGSYNEQFF.

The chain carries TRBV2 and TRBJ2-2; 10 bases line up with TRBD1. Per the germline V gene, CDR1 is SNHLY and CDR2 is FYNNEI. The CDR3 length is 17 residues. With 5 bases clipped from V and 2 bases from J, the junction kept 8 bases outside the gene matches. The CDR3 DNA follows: TGTGCCAGCAGTTATCCGGGGACAGGGGAAAACACCGGGGAGCTGTTTTTT. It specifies CASSYPGTGENTGELFF.

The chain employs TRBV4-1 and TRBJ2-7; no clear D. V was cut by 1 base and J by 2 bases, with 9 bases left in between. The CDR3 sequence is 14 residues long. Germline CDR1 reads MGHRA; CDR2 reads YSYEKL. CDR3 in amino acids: CASSQGHGAYEQYF. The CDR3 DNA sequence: TGCGCCAGCAGCCAAGGTCACGGAGCCTACGAGCAGTACTTC.

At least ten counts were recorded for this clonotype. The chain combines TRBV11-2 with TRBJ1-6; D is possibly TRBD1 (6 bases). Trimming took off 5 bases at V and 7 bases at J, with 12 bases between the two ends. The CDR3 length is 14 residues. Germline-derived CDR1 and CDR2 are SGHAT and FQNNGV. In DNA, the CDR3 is TGTGCCAGCAGCCAAGACAGGAGAAATTCACCCCTCCACTTT. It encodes CASSQDRRNSPLHF.

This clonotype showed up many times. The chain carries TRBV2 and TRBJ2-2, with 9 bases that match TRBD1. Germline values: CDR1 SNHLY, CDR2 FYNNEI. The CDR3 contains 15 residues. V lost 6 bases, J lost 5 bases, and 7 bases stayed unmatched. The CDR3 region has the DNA TGTGCCAGCAGGGGGACAGGGCGAAAAACCGGGGAGCTGTTTTTT. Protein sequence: CASRGTGRKTGELFF.

In nucleotides, the CDR3 is TGTGCCTGGGGGGACGGGAGGAACACCGGGGAGCTGTTTTTT. Translating it yields CAWGDGRNTGELFF. V usage is TRBV30 and J usage is TRBJ2-2, with a tentative D call TRBD2 (6 bases). CDR1 is GTSNPN and CDR2 is SVGIG in the germline V gene (reference sequence). The CDR3 has 14 residues. Between the trimmed V and J ends, which lost 5 bases and 1 base, there was a span of 11 bases.

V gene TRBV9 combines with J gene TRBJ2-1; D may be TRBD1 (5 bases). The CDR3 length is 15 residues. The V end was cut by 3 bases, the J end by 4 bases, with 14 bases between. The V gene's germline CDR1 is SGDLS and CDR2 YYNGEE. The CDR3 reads CASSAAPGSYNEQFF. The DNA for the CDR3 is TGTGCCAGCAGCGCGGCCCCAGGGTCATACAATGAGCAGTTCTTC.

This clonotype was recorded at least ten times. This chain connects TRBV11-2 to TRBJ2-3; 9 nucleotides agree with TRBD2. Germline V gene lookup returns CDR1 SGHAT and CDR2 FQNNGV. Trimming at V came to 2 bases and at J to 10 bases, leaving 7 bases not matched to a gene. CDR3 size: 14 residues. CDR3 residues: CASSLKAGGSAQYF. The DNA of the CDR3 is TGTGCCAGCAGCTTAAAAGCGGGGGGATCCGCGCAGTATTTT.

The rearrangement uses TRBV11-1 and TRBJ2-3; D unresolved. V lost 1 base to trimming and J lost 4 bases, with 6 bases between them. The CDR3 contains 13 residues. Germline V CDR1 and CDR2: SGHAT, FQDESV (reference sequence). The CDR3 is CASSLVSPDTQYF. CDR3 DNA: TGTGCCAGCAGCTTAGTATCCCCAGATACGCAGTATTTT. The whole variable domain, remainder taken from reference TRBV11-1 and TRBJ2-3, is EAEVAQSPRYKITEKSQAVAFWCDPISGHATLYWYRQILGQGPELLVQFQDESVVDDSQLPKDRFSAERLKGVDSTLKIQPAELGDSAMYLCASSLVSPDTQYFGPGTRLTVL.

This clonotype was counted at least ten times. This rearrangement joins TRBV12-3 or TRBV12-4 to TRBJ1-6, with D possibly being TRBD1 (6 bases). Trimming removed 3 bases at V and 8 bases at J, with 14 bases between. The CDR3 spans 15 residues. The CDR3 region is CASSFQGRNYSPLHF. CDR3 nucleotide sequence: TGTGCCAGCAGTTTCCAGGGGCGCAATTATTCACCCCTCCACTTT.

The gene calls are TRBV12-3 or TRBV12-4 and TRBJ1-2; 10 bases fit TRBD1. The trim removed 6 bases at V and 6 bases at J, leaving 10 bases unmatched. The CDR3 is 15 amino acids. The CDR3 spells CASRYGTGAPNGYTF. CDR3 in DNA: TGTGCCAGCAGATACGGGACAGGGGCACCCAATGGCTACACCTTC.

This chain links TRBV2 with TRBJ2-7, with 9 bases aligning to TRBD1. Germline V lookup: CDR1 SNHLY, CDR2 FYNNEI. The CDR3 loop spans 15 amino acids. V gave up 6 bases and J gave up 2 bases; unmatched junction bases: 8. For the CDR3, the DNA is TGTGCCAGCAGGACAGGGGGTTCTAGCCCCTACGAGCAGTACTTC. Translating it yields CASRTGGSSPYEQYF.

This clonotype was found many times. Here the CDR3 reads CASSQGAASPYEQYF. Written as DNA, the CDR3 is TGCGCCAGCAGCCAAGGGGCAGCGAGTCCCTACGAGCAGTACTTC. The chain uses TRBV4-1 and TRBJ2-7, with D hard to call. The length of the CDR3 is 15 residues. Germline-derived CDR1 and CDR2 are MGHRA and YSYEKL. V lost 1 base, J lost 2 bases, and 12 bases lay in between.

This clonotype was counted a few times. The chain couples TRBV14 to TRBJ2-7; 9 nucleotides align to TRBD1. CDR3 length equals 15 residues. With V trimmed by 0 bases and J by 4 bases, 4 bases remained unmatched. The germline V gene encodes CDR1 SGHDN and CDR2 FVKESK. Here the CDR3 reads CASSQDGGQGYEQYF. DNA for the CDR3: TGTGCCAGCAGCCAAGATGGGGGACAGGGATACGAGCAGTACTTC. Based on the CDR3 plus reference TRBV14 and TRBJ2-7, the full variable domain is EAGVTQFPSHSVIEKGQTVTLRCDPISGHDNLYWYRRVMGKEIKFLLHFVKESKQDESGMPNNRFLAERTGGTYSTLKVQPAELEDSGVYFCASSQDGGQGYEQYFGPGTRLTVT.

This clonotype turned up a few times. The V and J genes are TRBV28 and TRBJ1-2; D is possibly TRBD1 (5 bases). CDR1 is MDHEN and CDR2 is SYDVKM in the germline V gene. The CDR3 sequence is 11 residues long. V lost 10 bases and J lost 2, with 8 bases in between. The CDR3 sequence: CATRQNYGYTF. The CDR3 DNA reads TGTGCCACACGACAGAACTATGGCTACACCTTC.

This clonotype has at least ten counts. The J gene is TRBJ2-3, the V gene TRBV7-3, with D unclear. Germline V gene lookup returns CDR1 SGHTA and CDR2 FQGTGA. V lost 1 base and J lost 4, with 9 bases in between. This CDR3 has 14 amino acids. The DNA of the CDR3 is TGTGCCAGCAGCTTAAATTATGCGGCAGATACGCAGTATTTT. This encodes CASSLNYAADTQYF. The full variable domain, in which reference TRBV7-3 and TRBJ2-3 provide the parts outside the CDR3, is GAGVSQTPSNKVTEKGKYVELRCDPISGHTALYWYRQSLGQGPEFLIYFQGTGAADDSGLPNDRFFAVRPEGSVSTLKIQRTERGDSAVYLCASSLNYAADTQYFGPGTRLTVL.

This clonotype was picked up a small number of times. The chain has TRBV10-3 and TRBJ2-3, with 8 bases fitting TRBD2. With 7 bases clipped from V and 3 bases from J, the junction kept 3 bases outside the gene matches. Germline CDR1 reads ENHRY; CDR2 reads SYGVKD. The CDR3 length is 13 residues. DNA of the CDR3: TGTGCCATCACGGGGACTAGTACAGATACGCAGTATTTT. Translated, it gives CAITGTSTDTQYF.

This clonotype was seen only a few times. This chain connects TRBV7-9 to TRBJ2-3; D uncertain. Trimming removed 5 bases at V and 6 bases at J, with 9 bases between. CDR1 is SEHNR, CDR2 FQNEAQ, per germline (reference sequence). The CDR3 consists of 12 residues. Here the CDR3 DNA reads TGTGCCAGCAGCCTCACATTTGATACGCAGTATTTT. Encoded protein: CASSLTFDTQYF.

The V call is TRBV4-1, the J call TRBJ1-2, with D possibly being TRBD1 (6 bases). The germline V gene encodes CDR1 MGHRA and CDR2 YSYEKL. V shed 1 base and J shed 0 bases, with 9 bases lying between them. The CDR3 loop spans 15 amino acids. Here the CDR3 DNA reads TGCGCCAGCAGCCAAGGGACAGCCGCTAACTATGGCTACACCTTC. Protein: CASSQGTAANYGYTF.

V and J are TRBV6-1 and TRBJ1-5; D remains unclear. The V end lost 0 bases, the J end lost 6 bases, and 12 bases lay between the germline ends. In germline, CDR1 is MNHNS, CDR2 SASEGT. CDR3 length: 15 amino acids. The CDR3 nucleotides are TGTGCCAGCAGTGAAGCTGCAGGCGGCGGTCAGCCCCAGCATTTT. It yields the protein CASSEAAGGGQPQHF.

CDR3 protein: CASSLWQGNYEQYF. In DNA, the CDR3 is TGCGCCAGCAGCTTGTGGCAGGGGAACTACGAGCAGTACTTC. The chain joins TRBV5-1 to TRBJ2-7; a possible D gene is TRBD1 (6 bases). This CDR3 contains 14 residues. The germline V gene has CDR1 SGHRS and CDR2 YFSETQ. Trimming removed 1 base at V and 3 bases at J, with 11 bases between.

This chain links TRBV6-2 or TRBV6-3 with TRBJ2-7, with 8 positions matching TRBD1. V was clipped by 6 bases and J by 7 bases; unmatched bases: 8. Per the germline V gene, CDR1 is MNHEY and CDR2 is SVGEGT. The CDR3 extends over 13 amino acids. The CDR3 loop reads CASRLTGDHEQYF. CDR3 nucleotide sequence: TGTGCCAGCAGATTGACAGGGGATCATGAGCAGTACTTC.

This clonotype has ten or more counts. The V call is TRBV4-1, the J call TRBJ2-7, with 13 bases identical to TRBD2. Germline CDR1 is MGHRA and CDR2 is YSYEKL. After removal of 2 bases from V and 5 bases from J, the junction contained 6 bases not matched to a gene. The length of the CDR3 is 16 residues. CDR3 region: CASSQQTSGGKNEQYF. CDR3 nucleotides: TGCGCCAGCAGCCAACAGACTAGCGGGGGGAAAAACGAGCAGTACTTC.

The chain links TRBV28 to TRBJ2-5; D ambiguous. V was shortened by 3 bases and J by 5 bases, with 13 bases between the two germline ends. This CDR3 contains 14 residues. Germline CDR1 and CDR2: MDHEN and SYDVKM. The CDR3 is CASSLAAIGETQYF. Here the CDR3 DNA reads TGTGCCAGCAGTTTGGCAGCTATCGGGGAGACCCAGTACTTC.

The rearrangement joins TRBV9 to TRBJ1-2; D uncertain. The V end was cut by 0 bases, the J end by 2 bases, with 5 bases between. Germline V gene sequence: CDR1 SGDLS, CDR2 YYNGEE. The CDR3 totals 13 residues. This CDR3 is CASSVALNYGYTF. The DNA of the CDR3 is TGTGCCAGCAGCGTAGCCCTAAACTATGGCTACACCTTC. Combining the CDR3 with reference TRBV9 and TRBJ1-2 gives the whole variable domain DSGVTQTPKHLITATGQRVTLRCSPRSGDLSVYWYQQSLDQGLQFLIQYYNGEERAKGNILERFSAQQFPDLHSELNLSSLELGDSALYFCASSVALNYGYTFGSGTRLTVV.

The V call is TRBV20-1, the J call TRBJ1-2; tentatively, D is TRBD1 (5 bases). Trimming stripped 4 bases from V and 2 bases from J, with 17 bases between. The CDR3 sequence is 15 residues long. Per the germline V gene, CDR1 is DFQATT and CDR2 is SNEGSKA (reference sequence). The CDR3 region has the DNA TGCAGTGCTATTTTTGGTCGGGGGGGGAACTATGGCTACACCTTC. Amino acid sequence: CSAIFGRGGNYGYTF.

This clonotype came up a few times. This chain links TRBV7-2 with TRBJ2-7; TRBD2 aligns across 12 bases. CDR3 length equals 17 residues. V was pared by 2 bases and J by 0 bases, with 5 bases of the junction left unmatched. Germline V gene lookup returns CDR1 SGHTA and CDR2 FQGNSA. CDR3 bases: TGTGCCAGCAGCTTAAAGGGACTAGCGGGCCTCTCCTACGAGCAGTACTTC. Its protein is CASSLKGLAGLSYEQYF.

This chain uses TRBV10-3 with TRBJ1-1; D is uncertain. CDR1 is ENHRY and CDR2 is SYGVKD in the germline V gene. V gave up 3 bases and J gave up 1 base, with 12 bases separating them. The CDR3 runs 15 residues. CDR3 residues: CAISDPGSRNTEAFF. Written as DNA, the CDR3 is TGTGCCATCAGTGATCCCGGCAGCAGGAACACTGAAGCTTTCTTT.

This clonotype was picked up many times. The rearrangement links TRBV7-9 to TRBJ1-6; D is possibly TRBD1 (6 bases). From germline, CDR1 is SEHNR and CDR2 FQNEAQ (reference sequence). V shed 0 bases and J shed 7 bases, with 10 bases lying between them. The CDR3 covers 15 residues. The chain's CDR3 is CASSLAGGDNSPLHF. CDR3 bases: TGTGCCAGCAGCTTAGCGGGGGGCGACAATTCACCCCTCCACTTT.

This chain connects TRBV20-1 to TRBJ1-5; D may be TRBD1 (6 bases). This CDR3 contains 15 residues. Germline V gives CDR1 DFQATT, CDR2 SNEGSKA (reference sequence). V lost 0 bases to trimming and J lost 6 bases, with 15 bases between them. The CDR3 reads CSARDRSQGTQPQHF. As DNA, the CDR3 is TGCAGTGCTAGAGATCGATCGCAGGGGACTCAGCCCCAGCATTTT.

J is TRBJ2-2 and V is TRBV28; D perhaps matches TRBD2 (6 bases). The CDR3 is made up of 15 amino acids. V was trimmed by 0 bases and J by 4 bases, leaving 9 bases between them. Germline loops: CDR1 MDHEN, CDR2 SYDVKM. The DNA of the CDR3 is TGTGCCAGCAGTTTATGGGGACTCCTCACCGGGGAGCTGTTTTTT. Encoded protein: CASSLWGLLTGELFF.